These T cell receptor beta chains were read from a single sample in a study of graft-versus-host responses after intestinal transplantation. Assay: immunoSEQ multiplex PCR; the TCRdb copy retains only in-frame clones and omits some. The data contain over 100,000 clones, 80% to 95% of them seen just once; the ten biggest clones take up more than 0.1%. Their target antigens are unknown. The sample was unstimulated CD4+ T cells sorted from spleen or lymph node cells, taken before intestinal transplant. These receptors all stem from a human donor who received an intestinal transplant. The CDR3 runs from the conserved cysteine through the conserved F or W. Each record gives: CDR3 DNA, CDR3 protein, clone size, CDR3 length, D gene, V gene, J gene. A D gene is named only where the DNA matches it firmly. Clone size appears in some rows only: once, few, many, or a class for an expanded clone.

CDR3nt: TGCGCCAGCACCCCAGTAGGGGGCACTGAAGCTTTCTTT
CDR3aa: CASTPVGGTEAFF
abundance: .
len: 13
d_gene: .
v_gene: TRBV5-1
j_gene: TRBJ1-1

CDR3nt: TGTGCCAGCAGTGAAGGACTAGCGGGAGAGACTGATACGCAGTATTTT
CDR3aa: CASSEGLAGETDTQYF
abundance: .
len: 16
d_gene: TRBD2
v_gene: TRBV2
j_gene: TRBJ2-3

CDR3nt: TGTGCCAGCAGTGTAGGGACACTCAGCTCCTACGAGCAGTACTTC
CDR3aa: CASSVGTLSSYEQYF
abundance: .
len: 15
d_gene: .
v_gene: TRBV6-1
j_gene: TRBJ2-7

CDR3nt: TGTGCCAGCAGCTTGACCCGCTATGGCTACACCTTC
CDR3aa: CASSLTRYGYTF
abundance: .
len: 12
d_gene: .
v_gene: TRBV5-8
j_gene: TRBJ1-2

CDR3nt: TGTGCCAGTAGTACGACAGGGAGCACAGATACGCAGTATTTT
CDR3aa: CASSTTGSTDTQYF
abundance: once
len: 14
d_gene: TRBD1
v_gene: TRBV19
j_gene: TRBJ2-3

CDR3nt: TGTGCCAGCAGAAGGGGTGGGAATTATAGGGTTAACGAGCAGTACTTC
CDR3aa: CASRRGGNYRVNEQYF
abundance: .
len: 16
d_gene: .
v_gene: TRBV6-4
j_gene: TRBJ2-7

CDR3nt: TGTGCCAGCAGTTTGGGACAGAGATTTAGCTCTGGAGCCAACGTCCTGACTTTC
CDR3aa: CASSLGQRFSSGANVLTF
abundance: .
len: 18
d_gene: TRBD1
v_gene: TRBV27
j_gene: TRBJ2-6

CDR3nt: TGTGCCAGCTCACCACTATTACCGGAGAACACCGGGGAGCTGTTTTTT
CDR3aa: CASSPLLPENTGELFF
abundance: .
len: 16
d_gene: .
v_gene: TRBV18
j_gene: TRBJ2-2

CDR3nt: TGTGCCAGTAGCCGCTTTGGGGGGGGCGGGAGCACTGAAGCTTTCTTT
CDR3aa: CASSRFGGGGSTEAFF
abundance: .
len: 16
d_gene: .
v_gene: TRBV19
j_gene: TRBJ1-1

CDR3nt: TGTGCCAGCCCCGGCGGGCAGCCTACCTACGAGCAGTACTTC
CDR3aa: CASPGGQPTYEQYF
abundance: .
len: 14
d_gene: .
v_gene: TRBV11-3
j_gene: TRBJ2-7

CDR3nt: TGCGCCAGCAGCTTGGTGCCCTCTAGCACAGATACGCAGTATTTT
CDR3aa: CASSLVPSSTDTQYF
abundance: .
len: 15
d_gene: .
v_gene: TRBV5-1
j_gene: TRBJ2-3

CDR3nt: TGTGCCAGCAGCGCTAGGGCAGGGGACCTCTCCTACGAGCAGTACTTC
CDR3aa: CASSARAGDLSYEQYF
abundance: .
len: 16
d_gene: .
v_gene: TRBV7-2
j_gene: TRBJ2-7

CDR3nt: TGTGCCAGCAGCGCGGGACAGGGGATCACTGAAGCTTTCTTT
CDR3aa: CASSAGQGITEAFF
abundance: .
len: 14
d_gene: TRBD1
v_gene: TRBV7-9
j_gene: TRBJ1-1

CDR3nt: TGTGCCAGCAGCTTGGGTGGGACGGTCTCCTACGAGCAGTACTTC
CDR3aa: CASSLGGTVSYEQYF
abundance: .
len: 15
d_gene: .
v_gene: TRBV5-4
j_gene: TRBJ2-7

CDR3nt: TGTGCCAGTAGTACTAACTACAATGAGCAGTTCTTC
CDR3aa: CASSTNYNEQFF
abundance: few
len: 12
d_gene: .
v_gene: TRBV19
j_gene: TRBJ2-1

CDR3nt: TGTGCCAGCAGCTTGGAGGGCGTGAGGGAGCAGTACTTC
CDR3aa: CASSLEGVREQYF
abundance: few
len: 13
d_gene: .
v_gene: TRBV5-4
j_gene: TRBJ2-7

CDR3nt: TGTGCCAGCAGTCCCCTACAGGGCCGCAATCAGCCCCAGCATTTT
CDR3aa: CASSPLQGRNQPQHF
abundance: .
len: 15
d_gene: .
v_gene: TRBV6-5
j_gene: TRBJ1-5

CDR3nt: TGCGCCAGCAGCTTGTCCTCCTGGGTGGTGAACACTGAAGCTTTCTTT
CDR3aa: CASSLSSWVVNTEAFF
abundance: .
len: 16
d_gene: .
v_gene: TRBV5-1
j_gene: TRBJ1-1

CDR3nt: TGTGCCAGCAGCTTACTAGCGGGCACAGATACGCAGTATTTT
CDR3aa: CASSLLAGTDTQYF
abundance: .
len: 14
d_gene: TRBD2
v_gene: TRBV5-5
j_gene: TRBJ2-3

CDR3nt: TGTGCCAGCAGCGTAGGGGGCGGACGCACAGATACGCAGTATTTT
CDR3aa: CASSVGGGRTDTQYF
abundance: .
len: 15
d_gene: .
v_gene: TRBV9
j_gene: TRBJ2-3

CDR3nt: TGTGCCAGCAGTTTAGACCGGGCACCGGAACGGAACACTGAAGCTTTCTTT
CDR3aa: CASSLDRAPERNTEAFF
abundance: .
len: 17
d_gene: .
v_gene: TRBV27
j_gene: TRBJ1-1

CDR3nt: TGTGCCAGCAGCCTAGCGGGAGCCACCATTCAGTACTTC
CDR3aa: CASSLAGATIQYF
abundance: .
len: 13
d_gene: TRBD2
v_gene: TRBV6-1
j_gene: TRBJ2-4

CDR3nt: TGTGCCAGCACGGAGACTAGCGGGGGGACCTACGAGCAGTACTTC
CDR3aa: CASTETSGGTYEQYF
abundance: .
len: 15
d_gene: TRBD2
v_gene: TRBV28
j_gene: TRBJ2-7

CDR3nt: TGTGCCAGCAGACGTTCTCTCCCGGGACTATTTAACACCGGGGAGCTGTTTTTT
CDR3aa: CASRRSLPGLFNTGELFF
abundance: once
len: 18
d_gene: TRBD2
v_gene: TRBV2
j_gene: TRBJ2-2

CDR3nt: TGTGCCAGCAGTTCACCAGGGGCGTTTGGCAATCAGCCCCAGCATTTT
CDR3aa: CASSSPGAFGNQPQHF
abundance: .
len: 16
d_gene: .
v_gene: TRBV28
j_gene: TRBJ1-5

CDR3nt: TGTGCCAGCAGGGATGGACTAGCGGGACACATTCAGTACTTC
CDR3aa: CASRDGLAGHIQYF
abundance: .
len: 14
d_gene: TRBD2
v_gene: TRBV28
j_gene: TRBJ2-4

CDR3nt: TGTGCCAGCAGTGTAGGGGAATACGAGCAGTACTTC
CDR3aa: CASSVGEYEQYF
abundance: .
len: 12
d_gene: .
v_gene: TRBV2
j_gene: TRBJ2-7

CDR3nt: TGTGCCAGCAGAGACTCTGGGTCTGGAAACACCATATATTTT
CDR3aa: CASRDSGSGNTIYF
abundance: few
len: 14
d_gene: .
v_gene: TRBV6-6
j_gene: TRBJ1-3

CDR3nt: TGTGCCAGCAGTGCCCGTTCCGGACAGGGCGGCACTGAAGCTTTCTTT
CDR3aa: CASSARSGQGGTEAFF
abundance: .
len: 16
d_gene: TRBD1
v_gene: TRBV6-1
j_gene: TRBJ1-1

CDR3nt: TGTGCCGGAGGCGGGAGAGACTACAATGAGCAGTTCTTC
CDR3aa: CAGGGRDYNEQFF
abundance: .
len: 13
d_gene: TRBD2
v_gene: TRBV30
j_gene: TRBJ2-1

CDR3nt: TGTGCCAGCAGAAGGCAGACTATGAACACTGAAGCTTTCTTT
CDR3aa: CASRRQTMNTEAFF
abundance: .
len: 14
d_gene: .
v_gene: TRBV2
j_gene: TRBJ1-1

CDR3nt: TGTGCCAGCAGCCGCTGGACGGACTACTACGAGCAGTACTTC
CDR3aa: CASSRWTDYYEQYF
abundance: .
len: 14
d_gene: .
v_gene: TRBV14
j_gene: TRBJ2-7

CDR3nt: TGTGCCAGCAGTGAAACAGGGAGAGGCTACACCTTC
CDR3aa: CASSETGRGYTF
abundance: once
len: 12
d_gene: .
v_gene: TRBV2
j_gene: TRBJ1-2

CDR3nt: TGTGCCAGCAGTGCCCAATTTGTAGCCGGAAACACCATATATTTT
CDR3aa: CASSAQFVAGNTIYF
abundance: once
len: 15
d_gene: .
v_gene: TRBV6-1
j_gene: TRBJ1-3

CDR3nt: TGCGCCAGCAGCCCGGACAGTTTTACCTACGAGCAGTACTTC
CDR3aa: CASSPDSFTYEQYF
abundance: once
len: 14
d_gene: .
v_gene: TRBV5-1
j_gene: TRBJ2-7

CDR3nt: TGTGCCAGCAGTGAAGTAAGCGGAAGCTCCTACAATGAGCAGTTCTTC
CDR3aa: CASSEVSGSSYNEQFF
abundance: once
len: 16
d_gene: .
v_gene: TRBV25-1
j_gene: TRBJ2-1

CDR3nt: TGCGCCAGCACCCCTGGCGTGAGCGGGGGGTCCTACGAGCAGTACTTC
CDR3aa: CASTPGVSGGSYEQYF
abundance: .
len: 16
d_gene: TRBD2
v_gene: TRBV10-2
j_gene: TRBJ2-7

CDR3nt: TGTGCCAGCAGCCCTAAGTCTAGCGGGCCCTACGAGCAGTACTTC
CDR3aa: CASSPKSSGPYEQYF
abundance: .
len: 15
d_gene: TRBD2
v_gene: TRBV7-9
j_gene: TRBJ2-7

CDR3nt: TGTGCCAGTGCGGATTCCCTCTATCAGCCCCAGCATTTT
CDR3aa: CASADSLYQPQHF
abundance: .
len: 13
d_gene: .
v_gene: TRBV19
j_gene: TRBJ1-5

CDR3nt: TGTGCCAGCAGGGACCCCGCCGGTAATTCACCCCTCCACTTT
CDR3aa: CASRDPAGNSPLHF
abundance: .
len: 14
d_gene: .
v_gene: TRBV6-1
j_gene: TRBJ1-6

CDR3nt: TGTGCCAGCAGTCAGAGAAGTGAAAAACTGTTTTTT
CDR3aa: CASSQRSEKLFF
abundance: .
len: 12
d_gene: .
v_gene: TRBV27
j_gene: TRBJ1-4

CDR3nt: TGTGCCAGCAGTTTCGACAGGTTCTCCTACGAGCAGTACTTC
CDR3aa: CASSFDRFSYEQYF
abundance: .
len: 14
d_gene: .
v_gene: TRBV6-1
j_gene: TRBJ2-7

CDR3nt: TGCGCCAGCAGCGGGGGTTTGAGTGGGGAGCTGTTTTTT
CDR3aa: CASSGGLSGELFF
abundance: .
len: 13
d_gene: .
v_gene: TRBV5-1
j_gene: TRBJ2-2

CDR3nt: TGTGCCAGCAGTTTGGACCGACGGGCTCAGCCCCAGCATTTT
CDR3aa: CASSLDRRAQPQHF
abundance: .
len: 14
d_gene: .
v_gene: TRBV27
j_gene: TRBJ1-5

CDR3nt: TGTGCCAGCAGTTACGGGGGGTCGAACACTGAAGCTTTCTTT
CDR3aa: CASSYGGSNTEAFF
abundance: .
len: 14
d_gene: .
v_gene: TRBV6-5
j_gene: TRBJ1-1

CDR3nt: TGTGCCAGCAGCCCCGGGAGCGGGACGAACACCGGGGAGCTGTTTTTT
CDR3aa: CASSPGSGTNTGELFF
abundance: .
len: 16
d_gene: TRBD2
v_gene: TRBV7-3
j_gene: TRBJ2-2

CDR3nt: TGTGCCAGCTCACCTAGGGGGGGGAACGAGCAGTACTTC
CDR3aa: CASSPRGGNEQYF
abundance: .
len: 13
d_gene: .
v_gene: TRBV18
j_gene: TRBJ2-7

CDR3nt: TGTGCCAGCAGTTACGGGCAGTATGGCTACACCTTC
CDR3aa: CASSYGQYGYTF
abundance: .
len: 12
d_gene: .
v_gene: TRBV6-6
j_gene: TRBJ1-2

CDR3nt: TGTGCCTGGAGTTCGGCTAGCGGGAGGGAGCTGTTTTTT
CDR3aa: CAWSSASGRELFF
abundance: .
len: 13
d_gene: TRBD2
v_gene: TRBV30
j_gene: TRBJ2-2

CDR3nt: TGTGCCTGGAGTGTAGGGCAGGGGGCGCGGAGTGAAAAACTGTTTTTT
CDR3aa: CAWSVGQGARSEKLFF
abundance: .
len: 16
d_gene: TRBD1
v_gene: TRBV30
j_gene: TRBJ1-4

CDR3nt: TGTGCCAGCAGTTACGGGGGGGTGGGAAACACTGAAGCTTTCTTT
CDR3aa: CASSYGGVGNTEAFF
abundance: .
len: 15
d_gene: .
v_gene: TRBV6-5
j_gene: TRBJ1-1

CDR3nt: TGCGCCAGCAGTGTCGAGCAGTACTTC
CDR3aa: CASSVEQYF
abundance: .
len: 9
d_gene: .
v_gene: TRBV10-1
j_gene: TRBJ2-7

CDR3nt: TGTGCAAGTCGCTCTGGACACACCTACAGGGGCCAGCCCCAGCATTTT
CDR3aa: CASRSGHTYRGQPQHF
abundance: .
len: 16
d_gene: .
v_gene: TRBV12-2
j_gene: TRBJ1-5

CDR3nt: TGTGCCAGCAGCCGACAGGGGAATAATGAAAAACTGTTTTTT
CDR3aa: CASSRQGNNEKLFF
abundance: .
len: 14
d_gene: TRBD1
v_gene: TRBV6-1
j_gene: TRBJ1-4

CDR3nt: TGTGCCAGCTCTTTACACGGGGCCGGTAATGAAAAACTGTTTTTT
CDR3aa: CASSLHGAGNEKLFF
abundance: .
len: 15
d_gene: .
v_gene: TRBV5-6
j_gene: TRBJ1-4

CDR3nt: TGTGCCAGCAGCTTAGCGCCTAGCGGGAGCGGCTACGAGCAGTACTTC
CDR3aa: CASSLAPSGSGYEQYF
abundance: once
len: 16
d_gene: TRBD2
v_gene: TRBV7-6
j_gene: TRBJ2-7

CDR3nt: TGTGCCAGCAGTTTATGGGGGCCCCAGTACGAGCAGTACTTC
CDR3aa: CASSLWGPQYEQYF
abundance: .
len: 14
d_gene: .
v_gene: TRBV27
j_gene: TRBJ2-7

CDR3nt: TGTGCCTGGAGCCAGTCTTACTTTAACTATGGCTACACCTTC
CDR3aa: CAWSQSYFNYGYTF
abundance: .
len: 14
d_gene: .
v_gene: TRBV30
j_gene: TRBJ1-2

CDR3nt: TGTGCCAGCACGGTCCGGAACGAGCAGTACTTC
CDR3aa: CASTVRNEQYF
abundance: .
len: 11
d_gene: .
v_gene: TRBV28
j_gene: TRBJ2-7

CDR3nt: TGTGCCAGCAGCTTGGGGGTTGTGGGGACCACAGATACGCAGTATTTT
CDR3aa: CASSLGVVGTTDTQYF
abundance: .
len: 16
d_gene: .
v_gene: TRBV11-3
j_gene: TRBJ2-3